This T cell receptor beta chain came from a study of breast tumors, draining lymph nodes, adjacent tissues. Study-wide results and caveats: Tumor T cell lymph node origin was a supported hypothesis, not proven.

Via MiXCR, TCRdb re-called the multiplex PCR reads, giving one row per CDR3 protein. The repertoire holds some 130,000 distinct CDR3 sequences, with 21% as singletons. This clonotype was found many times. The antigen is undetermined. The CDR3 extends over 15 amino acids. Germline assignment: CDR1 SGHRS and CDR2 YFSETQ. The ends lost 4 bases at V and 4 bases at J; junction bases unmatched: 7. Breast cancer patients provided tissue from their axillary draining lymph nodes. The sequence was obtained from a female donor with breast cancer. Some clones in this sample may be carry-over from other donors' samples. Sequenced sample: axillary lymph node tissue. This chain uses TRBV5-1 with TRBJ1-5; TRBD1 agrees at 8 bases. The DNA for the CDR3 is TGCGCCAGCAGCCCGTCAGGGGGCGCGAATCAGCCCCAGCATTTT. As protein: CASSPSGGANQPQHF.